The entry that follows covers one T cell receptor (beta chain) sequence. Its antigen specificity is not known. Base quality data are lacking; no much larger clone is found one base away. These data belong to a study of cytomegalovirus exposure and HLA in healthy donors (dated by TCRdb to about 2017). Turning to the overall study: According to a later analysis, the 120 or so validation repertoires were produced on the same platform as the 666 repertoires of the first cohort. The study aimed to test whether cataloging public T cell receptors could reveal signatures of past pathogen exposure. Along with the approximately 650-subject first cohort, a separate validation cohort of some 130 different subjects was used. High-throughput TCR immunosequencing, statistical association of individual TCRs with disease status, and machine learning were combined to predict cytomegalovirus infection status. Summary of the overall study and its limitations: In vitro tests confirmed that a few of the cytomegalovirus-associated TCR beta chains recognize cytomegalovirus antigens. A total of around 150 TCR beta chains were listed by the study as associated with cytomegalovirus. The classifier was reported to diagnose cytomegalovirus status with high specificity and sensitivity in both the original and validation cohorts. The authors suggested that the approach could potentially be generalized to other disease states and immunological phenotypes. The validation cohort had no HLA typing available for a later analysis, so co-occurrence within that cohort was assessed over all 120 or so repertoires. Most TCR sequences were seen in very few donors, while some public TCRs were found in many individuals. A later analysis found that TCRs clustered in the first cohort also tended to co-occur in the 130 or so validation repertoires, with 94% of cluster scores above 0.

The library was generated by the immunoSEQ multiplex PCR assay. The authors processed their data as follows. A statistical classification framework was developed to diagnose cytomegalovirus status using the catalog of TCR beta chain sequences. TCRdb mirrors the immuneACCESS table, restricted to in-frame sequences. Some clones are absent from its copies; in checked studies, under half trace to an unresolved V gene, and the reason for the others is unknown. D and trimming come from the DNA, and the V and J calls and clone size come from that table. This sample gives around 240,000 clones in total; 90% of them show up just once. The ten largest clones represent less than 0.4% of the sample. The donors belonged to the validation cohort of 120 subjects, which was separate from the roughly 670-subject first cohort. The germline V gene specifies MDHEN as CDR1 and SYDVKM as CDR2. Ends trimmed: V by 6 bases, J by 2 bases; bases unmatched to a gene: 6. Its CDR3 holds 14 amino acids, cysteine through phenylalanine. Just the 42-base CDR3 DNA is kept, in frame starting at base 1.

This TCR was recovered from a woman younger than 35 in good health and CMV-seronegative. Recombination connected TRBV28 to TRBJ2-7; a stretch of 8 junction bases matches TRBD1. Material: PBMCs. The CDR3 amino acid sequence is: CASSRTGRPYEQYF. The nucleotide sequence is given as TGTGCCAGCAGCAGGACAGGGAGACCCTACGAGCAGTACTTC.